This T cell receptor beta chain was sequenced during a study of immune heterogeneity within non-small cell lung tumors. General observations from the study: High-frequency clones unique to single sites coexisted with identical dominant CDR3 beta clonotypes that recurred across tumor sites within a patient. Local clonality of T cells correlated moderately yet significantly with local tumor mutational burden (R approximately 0.35). The repertoire of each individual patient held high-frequency T-cell receptor beta clonotypes that were largely distinct from those of other patients.

Bulk tumor genomic DNA constituted the template, at 450 to 700 ng per sample. In surgery, several biopsies were collected from each primary tumor at widely spaced sites. Curative operations were performed on patients who had untreated, newly diagnosed non-small cell lung cancer. Donors comprised newly diagnosed non-small cell lung cancer patients undergoing surgery with curative intent. The V end was cut by 2 bases, the J end by 7 bases, with 18 bases between. The CDR3 has 16 residues. The germline CDR1 and CDR2 sequences are SGHRS and YFSETQ. Amplifying TCR beta CDR3 involved multiplex PCR carried out with 32 V and 13 J primers. TCRdb recomputed calls from the multiplex PCR reads with MiXCR, one row per CDR3 protein. The sample lists 15,000 or so distinct CDR3 sequences, roughly 29% seen once, with about 5.2% in the top ten. Concerning this clonotype itself: Its antigen is unknown. This may stem from a read error, because a much larger clone lies one nucleotide away.

This TCR derives from a man in his forties or fifties with non-small cell lung cancer. The sequenced sample consisted of lung tumor tissue. The rearrangement joins TRBV5-1 to TRBJ1-4; D gene ambiguous. CDR3 nucleotide sequence: TGCGCCAGCAGCTTAAAAAGACTGGGCTTGGGTGAAAAACTGTTTTTT. Translation: CASSLKRLGLGEKLFF.